A single sample is the source of the 8 T cell receptor beta chains below, sequenced in a study of T cell repertoires in cytomegalovirus infection. For these receptors, no antigen is known. Using its own MiXCR run on the reads, TCRdb lists one record per CDR3 protein. This table holds about 770,000 distinct CDR3 sequences, roughly 29% found once. This specimen was cultured CD8+ T cells from PBMCs, taken from culture after CMV antigen stimulation. All receptors come from a human donor in good health (CMV status not recorded). Some clones in this sample may be carry-over from other donors' samples.

The chain joins TRBV7-9 to TRBJ2-7; no firm D call. Per the germline V gene, CDR1 is SEHNR and CDR2 is FQNEAQ (reference sequence). The CDR3 runs to 15 residues. The V gene lost 4 bases and the J gene lost 2 bases, with 15 bases spanning the gap. CDR3 sequence (DNA): TGTGCCAGCAGCTGGGCCTCCGACGGCGCCTACGAGCAGTACTTC. Amino acid sequence: CASSWASDGAYEQYF. Full variable domain (remainder filled in from reference TRBV7-9 and TRBJ2-7): DTGVSQNPRHKITKRGQNVTFRCDPISEHNRLYWYRQTLGQGPEFLTYFQNEAQLEKSRLLSDRFSAERPKGSFSTLEIQRTEQGDSAMYLCASSWASDGAYEQYFGPGTRLTVT.

This clonotype occurred a few times. The chain couples TRBV5-5 to TRBJ2-7, with D possibly matching TRBD1 (5 bases). V was shortened by 0 bases and J by 3 bases, with 10 bases between the two germline ends. This CDR3 has 14 amino acids. Germline-derived CDR1 and CDR2 are SGHKS and YYEKEE (reference sequence). The CDR3 DNA sequence: TGTGCCAGCAGCTTGGGGACACCCCTCTACGAGCAGTACTTC. It encodes CASSLGTPLYEQYF. The full variable domain, in which reference TRBV5-5 and TRBJ2-7 provide the parts outside the CDR3, is DAGVTQSPTHLIKTRGQQVTLRCSPISGHKSVSWYQQVLGQGPQFIFQYYEKEERGRGNFPDRFSARQFPNYSSELNVNALLLGDSALYLCASSLGTPLYEQYFGPGTRLTVT.

This clonotype was counted at least ten times. J is TRBJ2-3 and V is TRBV7-6, with TRBD2 matching over 12 bases. The ends lost 2 bases at V and 2 bases at J; junction bases unmatched: 5. The CDR3 extends over 17 amino acids. The V gene's germline CDR1 is SGHVS and CDR2 FNYEAQ. The CDR3, as DNA: TGTGCCAGCAGCTTAAGACTAGCGGGGGCCACCACAGATACGCAGTATTTT. This sequence encodes CASSLRLAGATTDTQYF.

This clonotype was found many times. V is TRBV12-3 or TRBV12-4 and J is TRBJ2-7; 10 positions match TRBD1. This CDR3 region has 15 residues. V trimming: 5 bases; J trimming: 2 bases; junction bases outside the gene matches: 6. CDR3 protein: CASSNGTGVPYEQYF. As DNA, the CDR3 is TGTGCCAGCAGTAATGGGACAGGGGTTCCCTACGAGCAGTACTTC.

This clonotype was counted at least ten times. This chain uses TRBV7-2 with TRBJ1-3; D is unresolved. The CDR3 is 17 residues long. The germline V gene encodes CDR1 SGHTA and CDR2 FQGNSA. Deletions cut 1 base from V and 0 bases from J, with 13 bases between. The CDR3 sequence: CASSLDVVRGSGNTIYF. Here the CDR3 DNA reads TGTGCCAGCAGCTTAGACGTGGTCCGCGGCTCTGGAAACACCATATATTTT.

The chain joins TRBV9 to TRBJ1-6; D not resolved. The V gene lost 2 bases and the J gene lost 0 bases, with 9 bases spanning the gap. The CDR3 is 16 amino acids. Germline values: CDR1 SGDLS, CDR2 YYNGEE. The CDR3 here is CASSVTGSSYNSPLHF. In DNA, the CDR3 is TGTGCCAGCAGCGTTACCGGTAGCTCCTATAATTCACCCCTCCACTTT. Full variable domain (rest looked up from reference TRBV9 and TRBJ1-6): DSGVTQTPKHLITATGQRVTLRCSPRSGDLSVYWYQQSLDQGLQFLIQYYNGEERAKGNILERFSAQQFPDLHSELNLSSLELGDSALYFCASSVTGSSYNSPLHFGNGTRLTVT.

This clonotype came up a few times. V and J are TRBV27 and TRBJ1-5, with 10 bases identical to TRBD1. V shed 8 bases and J 9 bases; nucleotides not matched to a gene: 13. CDR3 length: 15 residues. CDR1 MNHEY and CDR2 SMNVEV come from the germline V gene (reference sequence). The CDR3 protein is CASGMGDRGSRPQHF. The CDR3 DNA reads TGTGCCAGCGGAATGGGGGACAGGGGAAGTCGGCCCCAGCATTTT.

The chain is built from TRBV5-1 and TRBJ1-3; D is unclear. This CDR3 contains 16 residues. Trimming pared 4 bases from V and 0 bases from J, leaving 14 bases between. CDR1 SGHRS and CDR2 YFSETQ come from the germline V gene. CDR3 loop: CASSAGRRTSGNTIYF. For the CDR3, the DNA is TGCGCCAGCAGCGCCGGCAGGCGAACCTCTGGAAACACCATATATTTT.